Presented here are 12 T cell receptor beta chains from one specimen sequenced in a study of blood T cells in healthy people across ages. Using a J-beta primer mix together with a sample-barcoded 5' primer, a second PCR was run for about 6 to 11 cycles. Using its own MiXCR run on the 5' RACE reads, TCRdb lists one record per CDR3 protein. The sample contains some 640,000 distinct CDR3 sequences, about half of which appear only once. The sequenced sample consisted of blood. These receptors came from a woman aged 60-75 years in good health.

This clonotype was seen a few times. J is TRBJ2-3 and V is TRBV7-2; either TRBD1 or TRBD2 may supply D (5 bases each). CDR1 SGHTA and CDR2 FQGNSA come from the germline V gene. V was trimmed by 6 bases and J by 6 bases, leaving 19 bases between them. CDR3 size: 15 residues. CDR3 in amino acids: CASSYRDVRRDTQYF. Here the CDR3 DNA reads TGTGCCAGCAGTTACCGGGACGTCCGTCGGGATACGCAGTATTTT.

This sequence joins TRBV4-3 and TRBJ2-1; no reliable D call. The CDR3 totals 14 residues. Per germline, CDR1 LGHNA and CDR2 YSLEER. The ends were cut back, 4 bases at V and 1 base at J, with 8 bases in the middle. The CDR3 nucleotides read TGCGCCAGCAGCCCCTATTCTTCCTACAATGAGCAGTTCTTC. It is translated as CASSPYSSYNEQFF.

This chain joins TRBV5-1 and TRBJ1-2; 7 positions match TRBD1. Trimming took 4 bases from V and 8 from J; bases not matched to a gene: 8. Germline lookup yields CDR1 SGHRS and CDR2 YFSETQ. The CDR3 extends over 13 amino acids. The DNA of the CDR3 is TGCGCCAGCAGCACAGGGGACATCGACGGCTACACCTTC. Its translation: CASSTGDIDGYTF.

A few counts support this clonotype. The chain has TRBV18 and TRBJ2-3; perhaps TRBD2 as D (6 bases). Germline V gives CDR1 KGHSH, CDR2 LQKENI. The germline V and J ends were trimmed by 6 bases and 8 bases, with 21 bases remaining between them. The CDR3 spans 15 residues. The CDR3 region is CASSDLAGSQSTQYF. In DNA form, the CDR3 reads TGTGCCAGCTCGGACCTCGCGGGGTCCCAGTCTACGCAGTATTTT.

This chain uses TRBV21-1 with TRBJ2-5; the table's D call of TRBD2 was not tested on the DNA. TRBV21-1 is assigned pseudogene status. This CDR3 contains 18 residues. The CDR3 bases are TGTGCCAGCAGCTCGGGATTAGAGGCAGGAGTCAACCAAGAGACCCAGTACTTC. Translated, it gives CASSSGLEAGVNQETQYF.

The V and J genes are TRBV6-1 and TRBJ2-3; 9 bases align to TRBD2. CDR3 length: 14 residues. Trimming at V came to 8 bases and at J to 6 bases, leaving 9 bases not matched to a gene. The germline V gene has CDR1 MNHNS and CDR2 SASEGT. CDR3 sequence reads: CASSPLAGLDTQYF. The CDR3 DNA is TGTGCCAGCTCTCCGCTAGCGGGGCTGGATACGCAGTATTTT.

This clonotype was detected a few times. J is TRBJ2-6 and V is TRBV28, with 7 bases matching TRBD2. The V segment lost 1 base and the J segment 0 bases; nucleotides outside the gene matches: 6. Germline CDR1 reads MDHEN; CDR2 reads SYDVKM. CDR3 length equals 18 residues. The DNA of the CDR3 is TGTGCCAGCAGTTTATCCCTAGCGGAAAGCTCTGGGGCCAACGTCCTGACTTTC. The encoded protein is CASSLSLAESSGANVLTF.

The chain employs TRBV3-1 and TRBJ2-5; TRBD2 matches at 9 bases. The end of the DNA fits TRBJ2-7 better, so the J call may be wrong. The germline CDR1 and CDR2 sequences are LGHDT and YNNKEL (reference sequence). The CDR3 length is 14 residues. The CDR3 bases are TGTGCCAGCAGAAACGGGACTAGCAAGTACGAGCAGTACTTC. Its protein is CASRNGTSKYEQYF.

The V and J genes are TRBV9 and TRBJ2-7; 9 bases align to TRBD1. There are 12 residues in the CDR3. Germline assignment: CDR1 SGDLS and CDR2 YYNGEE. J was trimmed by 6 bases and V by 7 bases; bases with no gene match: 5. The CDR3 DNA reads TGTGCCAGCGGGGGACAGGGCTCCGAGCAGTACTTC. It is translated as CASGGQGSEQYF.

V usage is TRBV5-6 and J usage is TRBJ2-1; the D gene is possibly TRBD2 (5 bases). V shed 4 bases and J shed 4 bases, with 18 bases lying between them. The germline gives CDR1 SGHDT, CDR2 YYEEEE. The CDR3 is 16 residues long. CDR3 DNA: TGTGCCAGCAGCGACAACCCTGGTCGGGATTACAATGAGCAGTTCTTC. As protein: CASSDNPGRDYNEQFF.

This chain links TRBV4-3 with TRBJ2-2, with 8 bases matching TRBD1. Germline V gives CDR1 LGHNA, CDR2 YSLEER. V lost 2 bases, J lost 4 bases, and 9 bases stayed unmatched. The CDR3 totals 17 residues. CDR3 DNA: TGCGCCAGCAGCCAACATCTTCAGGGGGCGGCCACCGGGGAGCTGTTTTTT. It translates to CASSQHLQGAATGELFF.

V and J are TRBV2 and TRBJ2-3, with D uncertain. The CDR3 covers 20 residues. Trimming left V 2 bases short and J 0 bases short, with 24 bases between. Germline loops: CDR1 SNHLY, CDR2 FYNNEI. DNA for the CDR3: TGTGCCAGCAGTGAATTTTATTCAGTATCGGGCAGGAAAAGCACAGATACGCAGTATTTT. Amino acid sequence: CASSEFYSVSGRKSTDTQYF. Combining the CDR3 with reference TRBV2 and TRBJ2-3 gives the whole variable domain EPEVTQTPSHQVTQMGQEVILRCVPISNHLYFYWYRQILGQKVEFLVSFYNNEISEKSEIFDDQFSVERPDGSNFTLKIRSTKLEDSAMYFCASSEFYSVSGRKSTDTQYFGPGTRLTVL.